Below are 8 T cell receptor beta chains sequenced from a single sample in a study of blood T cell repertoires in COVID-19. Only in-frame clones appear in the TCRdb table, and some are missing; sequencing was by immunoSEQ multiplex PCR. The sample shows tens of thousands of clones, 65% to 90% of them seen only once. The sequencing input was peripheral blood. Source of these receptors: a human donor in a cohort sampled during active COVID-19.

The chain is built from TRBV2 and TRBJ1-4, with 10 positions matching TRBD1. This CDR3 has 14 amino acids. V shed 4 bases, J shed 8 bases, and the junction held 4 bases outside the gene matches. CDR1 and CDR2 from the germline V gene are SNHLY and FYNNEI. For the CDR3, the DNA is TGTGCCAGCAGTGGGGACAGGGGATGGGAAAAACTGTTTTTT. This gives the protein CASSGDRGWEKLFF.

The J gene is TRBJ2-2, the V gene TRBV7-3, with D perhaps matching TRBD2 (5 bases). Trimming removed 7 bases at V and 8 bases at J, with 17 bases between. The CDR3 runs 14 residues. Germline CDR1 SGHTA, CDR2 FQGTGA. The CDR3 reads CASTPTITSGELFF. CDR3 in DNA: TGTGCCAGCACCCCGACTATCACTTCGGGGGAGCTGTTTTTT.

The rearrangement uses TRBV5-1 and TRBJ1-1; 8 bases agree with TRBD1. Trimming took 4 bases from V and 3 from J; bases not matched to a gene: 5. This CDR3 is built from 14 residues. From germline, CDR1 is SGHRS and CDR2 YFSETQ. The CDR3 DNA sequence: TGCGCCAGCAGCGCCCGGGACAGGCACACTGAAGCTTTCTTT. Translated, it gives CASSARDRHTEAFF.

In DNA, the CDR3 is TGTGCCAGCAGCGTAGGTCGAGGTGGGGAGACCCAGTACTTC. Its protein product is CASSVGRGGETQYF. This chain joins TRBV9 and TRBJ2-5, with D uncertain. Deletions cut 0 bases from V and 5 bases from J, with 11 bases between. The germline CDR1 and CDR2 sequences are SGDLS and YYNGEE. This CDR3 is built from 14 residues.

V usage is TRBV28 and J usage is TRBJ1-6; maybe TRBD1 (5 bases). This CDR3 is 17 amino acids long. The ends were cut back, 5 bases at V and 6 bases at J, with 20 bases in the middle. In germline, CDR1 is MDHEN, CDR2 SYDVKM. The CDR3 nucleotides are TGTGCCAGCAGTCCCCTCACCAGGGTGTATGGTAATTCACCCCTCCACTTT. Its translation is CASSPLTRVYGNSPLHF.

V gene TRBV7-2 combines with J gene TRBJ2-7, with 13 nucleotides matching TRBD2. The CDR3 is 15 residues long. Germline trimming cut 3 bases from V and 7 bases from J; bases unmatched to any gene: 6. CDR1 is SGHTA, CDR2 FQGNSA, per germline. The DNA of the CDR3 is TGTGCCAGCAGCTTCACGACTAGCGGGGGGTCGGAGCAGTACTTC. This encodes CASSFTTSGGSEQYF.

The V call is TRBV9, the J call TRBJ1-2; 8 nucleotides line up with TRBD1. The CDR3 runs 15 residues. V was pared by 2 bases and J by 7 bases, with 10 bases of the junction left unmatched. The V gene's germline CDR1 is SGDLS and CDR2 YYNGEE. The CDR3 DNA follows: TGTGCCAGCAGCGTCGGGACAGGCGAAACCCCTGGCTACACCTTC. Translating gives CASSVGTGETPGYTF.

This clone occurred a few times. The chain has TRBV10-1 and TRBJ2-7; D not resolved. CDR1 is WNHNN, CDR2 SYGVQD, per germline (reference sequence). CDR3 length equals 14 residues. The germline V and J ends were trimmed by 2 bases and 0 bases, with 8 bases remaining between them. The DNA for the CDR3 is TGCGCCAGCAGTGAGCGACTCGACTCCTACGAGCAGTACTTC. Translated: CASSERLDSYEQYF.